This T cell receptor (beta chain) stems from a study of blood T cell repertoires in COVID-19 (TCRdb year 2020). Broadly, across the study: The collaborator samples originated in the United States, Italy and Spain and spanned the acute and convalescent phases of COVID-19. HLA class I and class II types, where available, came from metadata supplied by the sample provider rather than from assay-based typing. Samples came from the ongoing ImmuneRACE study (first 160 participants) plus 1,254 subjects from 6 global collaborators. Nearly every sample came with metadata listing a de-identified subject ID, COVID-19 status, age in years and sex. The material from the prospective study consisted of cDNA or gDNA derived from T cells, B-cell-depleted T cells, or PBMCs. The repertoires were released in a freely available public database intended as a resource for research on the immune response to SARS-CoV-2. Subjects who had been exposed to COVID-19, were actively infected with it, or had recovered from it provided the deeply sampled blood TCRbeta repertoires that made up the dataset. Beyond this particular receptor, the publication reports: Clinical and demographic metadata were provided uncurated, with the amount varying by source and participant.

The immunoSEQ Assay, a bias-controlled multiplex PCR, was used to amplify TCRbeta CDR3 regions from genomic DNA. For the original study's pipeline: The number of nucleated cells in each sample was estimated from the amplification of reference gene primers within the assay. Sequence reads were collapsed and filtered to measure the absolute abundance of every unique TCRbeta CDR3 rearrangement. For each sample, productive Simpson clonality was calculated as the square root of Simpson's diversity index across productive rearrangements. This immuneACCESS table, as held by TCRdb, lists in-frame sequences with V and J called but not all clones. Of the missing ones, under half trace to an unresolved V gene in checked studies; the others have no known cause. V and J calls and clone size follow that table, whereas D and trimming were derived from the DNA. The sample data list approximately 89,000 clones, and around 75% of these were observed just once. The ten largest clones represent approximately 24% of the sample.

A remark on this clone: Its antigen is unknown. No base-level quality is on record; no much larger clone is a single base apart.

The collaborating institutions used their own protocols to collect whole blood in K2EDTA tubes. For TCRbeta analysis, collaborators shipped samples in one of three forms: frozen whole blood, isolated PBMCs, or DNA extracted from either of those sample types. From cysteine to phenylalanine, the CDR3 is 14 amino acids long. Of the read, only the CDR3 DNA is kept; its 42 bases are in frame from base 1. For this chain, trimming is 3 bases at the V end and 6 bases at the J end, and the number of junction bases without a gene match is 8. The CDR1 and CDR2 encoded by the germline V gene are SGDLS and YYNGEE.

The receptor was derived from a man between 65 and 85 years old with acute or convalescent COVID-19. The chain employs TRBV9 and TRBJ2-7; 8 central bases correspond to TRBD1. Sample: peripheral blood. The CDR3 protein is CASSAVGTGTEQYF. The sequence in DNA is TGTGCCAGCAGCGCGGTGGGGACAGGCACCGAGCAGTACTTC.